The rows below give T cell receptor beta chains drawn from one sample of a study of T cells in localized non-small cell lung cancer. TCRdb's copy holds only in-frame clones and misses some; the assay was immunoSEQ multiplex PCR. The sample lists 4,000 or so clones, over 30% occurring once. The sample here was lung tumor tissue, taken before any cancer treatment. These receptor sequences come from a man between 35 and 75 years old with stage II squamous cell lung carcinoma. The CDR3 runs from the conserved cysteine through the conserved F or W. The D gene is left open where the match is weak. Clone size is stated in some rows and not others, as once, few, many or a class when expanded.

TGTGCCAGCAGCTTTACAGATAACACTGAAGCTTTCTTT CASSFTDNTEAFF . . TRBJ1-1 13 TRBV9
TGTGCCAGCAGTTACATCTCGGGGGGCTCCTATAATTCACCCCTCCACTTT CASSYISGGSYNSPLHF . . TRBJ1-6 17 TRBV6-8
TGCAGCGCCAGGGGACAGGGGAAACATAATACGCAGTATTTT CSARGQGKHNTQYF . TRBD1 TRBJ2-3 14 TRBV29-1
TGTGCCAGCAGCTCCGGGACAGATCCAATGAAGCAGTTCTTC CASSSGTDPMKQFF . TRBD1 TRBJ2-1 14 TRBV11-3
TGTGCCAGCAGTTCCAGGGTCGGGGACACTGAAGCTTTCTTT CASSSRVGDTEAFF few . TRBJ1-1 14 TRBV6-8
TGCGCCAGCAGCCTCCGGGACAGTCAAGAGACCCAGTACTTC CASSLRDSQETQYF many . TRBJ2-5 14 TRBV1
TGTGCCAGTAGTACCTCTCGGACTGAGCAGTTCTTC CASSTSRTEQFF . . TRBJ2-1 12 TRBV19
TGTGCCAGCAGTTACTCGCAGCACACGGGCACAGATACGCAGTATTTT CASSYSQHTGTDTQYF . . TRBJ2-3 16 TRBV6-8
TGTGCCAGCGAAGGAACAGGGAGAGAGACCCAGTACTTC CASEGTGRETQYF . . TRBJ2-5 13 TRBV25-1
TGTGCCAGCAGTTACGAGAGAAAGGTTACCGGGGAGCTGTTTTTT CASSYERKVTGELFF few . TRBJ2-2 15 TRBV6-8
TGTGCCAGCAGCCAAGTACTCGGGGCCCTACTCGGGACCCAGTACTTC CASSQVLGALLGTQYF few . TRBJ2-5 16 TRBV14
TGTGCCAGTAGCCTTCGGGACACAGATACGCAGTATTTT CASSLRDTDTQYF . . TRBJ2-3 13 TRBV19
TGTGCCACCAGTGATTTGATTGCAGATACGCAGTATTTT CATSDLIADTQYF . . TRBJ2-3 13 TRBV8-2